This TCR beta chain comes out of a study of graft-versus-host responses after intestinal transplantation. Study background: Every transplant recipient was induced with anti-thymocyte globulin, then maintained on tacrolimus and steroids for roughly 3 years. Notes on the study in general: Peak circulating GvH clone levels tracked with early post-transplant HvG declines. Recipient marrow harbored GvH clones, some of which surfaced first in ileum or blood. Some patients had graft-donor T cell macrochimerism, and their allografts showed high graft-versus-host to host-versus-graft clonal ratios.

Clones were read by immunoSEQ multiplex PCR, and TCRdb kept only the in-frame ones, dropping some. The sample lists more than 95,000 clones, 80% to 95% occurring once. In germline, CDR1 is PRHDT, CDR2 FYEKMQ (reference sequence). CDR3 length: 16 amino acids. V was pared by 5 bases and J by 6 bases, with 12 bases of the junction left unmatched. Regarding this clone: What it binds is not known.

The material sequenced was unstimulated CD8+ T cells sorted from spleen or lymph node cells, taken before intestinal transplant. The TCR sequence derives from a human donor who received an intestinal transplant. The gene calls are TRBV13 and TRBJ2-1, with 8 bases matching TRBD2. DNA for the CDR3: TGTGCCAGCAGCCCAAGGCGGGCGGGGGGCCCCAATGAGCAGTTCTTC. The encoded protein is CASSPRRAGGPNEQFF.